The 9 T cell receptor beta chains below were found in one sample sequenced in a study of beta chain features in type 1 diabetes. Study-wide points: TCRB CDR3 length was moderately but significantly reduced in all four CD4+ subsets of Type 1 diabetes patients.

Antigens of these TCRs are unknown. Expressed TCRB transcripts were sequenced, since all the RNA that had been isolated was reverse transcribed. The assay was immunoSEQ multiplex PCR, and TCRdb's table has in-frame clones only and misses some. The table has some 660,000 clones, 11% to 15% seen once. Sequences were obtained from naive CD4+ T cells from blood. These receptors all stem from a man younger than 35 with type 1 diabetes.

A word on this clone: The identical CDR3 is also encoded by other nucleotide sequences in the sample. The chain couples TRBV28 to TRBJ2-7; 7 bases are shared with TRBD2. J gave up 2 bases and V 3 bases, and 1 base lay outside the gene matches. The CDR3 is 13 amino acids. CDR1 and CDR2 (germline): MDHEN, SYDVKM. CDR3 DNA: TGTGCCAGCAGTTTGGGAGGGACCTACGAGCAGTACTTC. It encodes CASSLGGTYEQYF.

The rearrangement links TRBV27 to TRBJ1-2; 9 bases match TRBD1. The CDR3 spans 14 residues. CDR1 and CDR2 (germline): MNHEY, SMNVEV (reference sequence). J gave up 5 bases and V 7 bases, and 8 bases lay outside the gene matches. In nucleotides, the CDR3 is TGTGCCAGCAAGTATTCCGGGACAGGGTATGGCTACACCTTC. It codes for CASKYSGTGYGYTF.

The CDR3 nucleotides are TGTGCCAGCAGCCTGACTAGCGGGGGCCACAATGAGCAGTTCTTC. It encodes CASSLTSGGHNEQFF. The chain uses TRBV7-3 and TRBJ2-1, with 12 positions matching TRBD2. Germline assignment: CDR1 SGHTA and CDR2 FQGTGA. The CDR3 sequence is 15 residues long. V lost 5 bases to trimming and J lost 5 bases; unmatched junction nucleotides: 4.

This clone was observed a few times. This sequence joins TRBV7-9 and TRBJ2-7; 9 nucleotides align to TRBD1. There are 16 residues in the CDR3. The V and J ends lost 5 bases and 4 bases, in that order; junction bases with no gene match: 12. The germline CDR1 and CDR2 sequences are SEHNR and FQNEAQ (reference sequence). This chain's CDR3 is CASSPQGTGIMYEQYF. DNA for the CDR3: TGTGCCAGCAGCCCTCAGGGGACAGGGATTATGTACGAGCAGTACTTC.

This clone was observed a few times. The rearrangement uses TRBV6-5 and TRBJ2-3; D unclear. Germline lookup yields CDR1 MNHEY and CDR2 SVGAGI. V lost 6 bases to trimming and J lost 0 bases, with 13 bases between them. This CDR3 comprises 15 residues. The CDR3 DNA reads TGTGCCAGCAGCCTACAAGGTTTTAGCACAGATACGCAGTATTTT. Translating gives CASSLQGFSTDTQYF.

This clone was seen more than once but under ten times. The sample carries other DNA sequences with the same CDR3. The chain recombines TRBV30 with TRBJ2-5; 7 nucleotides agree with TRBD2. The CDR3 length is 11 residues. J gave up 5 bases and V 4 bases, and 1 base lay outside the gene matches. Germline V gene sequence: CDR1 GTSNPN, CDR2 SVGIG (reference sequence). CDR3 loop: CAWTGGETQYF. The DNA for the CDR3 is TGTGCCTGGACCGGGGGGGAGACCCAGTACTTC.

This chain uses TRBV5-4 with TRBJ2-6; either TRBD1 or TRBD2 may fit D (6 bases each). The length of the CDR3 is 18 residues. Germline V CDR1 and CDR2: SGHNT, YYREEE (reference sequence). Deletions cut 2 bases from V and 2 bases from J, with 17 bases between. DNA for the CDR3: TGTGCCAGCAGCTTATTTTACGGGGGCGCTACTGGGGCCAACGTCCTGACTTTC. Its protein is CASSLFYGGATGANVLTF.

The V and J genes are TRBV18 and TRBJ2-6; a possible D gene is TRBD2 (6 bases). The V gene's germline CDR1 is KGHSH and CDR2 LQKENI. The CDR3 consists of 17 residues. Trimming stripped 2 bases from V and 0 bases from J, with 11 bases between. The DNA of the CDR3 is TGTGCCAGCTCACCAGCGGGGCCTCACTCTGGGGCCAACGTCCTGACTTTC. This codes for CASSPAGPHSGANVLTF.

This clone occurred a few times. This rearrangement joins TRBV25-1 to TRBJ2-5; D possibly uses TRBD1 or TRBD2 (5 bases each). The CDR3 is 15 amino acids. The V gene lost 6 bases and the J gene lost 0 bases, with 14 bases spanning the gap. Germline CDR1 and CDR2: MGHDK and SYGVNS. The CDR3: CASSSLGRNQETQYF. The CDR3 DNA is TGTGCCAGCAGCTCGTTGGGACGGAACCAAGAGACCCAGTACTTC.